This TCR beta chain stems from a study of shared clonotypes between healthy human individuals. Findings of the study overall: A reduction in generation probabilities was seen for non-shared clonotypes relative to those shared by all four donors.

The assay was immunoSEQ multiplex PCR, and TCRdb's table has in-frame clones only and misses some. The sample lists more than 1,200,000 clones, around 98.5% occurring once. Germline loops: CDR1 SNHLY, CDR2 FYNNEI. This CDR3 region has 16 residues. V lost 2 bases and J lost 5, with 18 bases in between. Notes on this clone: Antigen: not known.

Sequencing was carried out using naive CD4+ T cells sorted from blood. Subset of the sample: CD45RA+ positively selected. This TCR derives from a man younger than 45 in good health. The chain has TRBV2 and TRBJ1-2, with a tentative D call TRBD1 (6 bases). The CDR3: CASSEMGASVGYGYTF. In nucleotides, the CDR3 is TGTGCCAGCAGTGAAATGGGGGCCAGCGTTGGGTATGGCTACACCTTC.